The sequence of this T cell receptor beta chain was determined in a study of Ad26.COV2.S vaccination and SARS-CoV-2 variants. Documented treatment: 19 received Ad26.COV2.S at low or high dose, single or two shots; 5 received placebo; per-sample allocation not given. Sample collection was performed on day 63 after the first vaccine or placebo injection. Generated by immunoSEQ multiplex PCR, the TCRdb table keeps only in-frame clones and is missing some. This sample has about 330,000 clones; almost 90% occur once, and the top ten carry around 5.5%. After removal of 2 bases from V and 7 bases from J, the junction contained 1 base not matched to a gene. Germline CDR1 is MGHDK and CDR2 is SYGVNS. The length of the CDR3 is 12 residues.

The material sequenced was peripheral blood, taken in a trial of Ad26.COV2.S vaccine versus placebo. The source of this sequence is a person aged 18 to 65 who received the Ad26.COV2.S COVID-19 vaccine or a placebo. The genes are TRBV25-1 and TRBJ1-2, with 7 positions matching TRBD1. CDR3 protein: CASSEHRGGYTF. The CDR3 nucleotides read TGTGCCAGCAGTGAACACAGGGGTGGCTACACCTTC.